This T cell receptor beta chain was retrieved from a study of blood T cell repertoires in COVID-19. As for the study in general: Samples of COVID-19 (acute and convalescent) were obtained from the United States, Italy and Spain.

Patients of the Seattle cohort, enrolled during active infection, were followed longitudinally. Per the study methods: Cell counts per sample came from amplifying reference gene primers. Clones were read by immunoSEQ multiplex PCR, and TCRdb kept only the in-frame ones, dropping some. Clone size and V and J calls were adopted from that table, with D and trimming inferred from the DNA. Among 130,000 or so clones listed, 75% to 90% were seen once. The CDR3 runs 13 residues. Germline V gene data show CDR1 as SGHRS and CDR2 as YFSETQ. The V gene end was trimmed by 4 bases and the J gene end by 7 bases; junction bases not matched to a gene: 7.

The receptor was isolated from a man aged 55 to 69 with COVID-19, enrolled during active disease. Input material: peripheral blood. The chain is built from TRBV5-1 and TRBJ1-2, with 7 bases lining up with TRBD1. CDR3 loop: CASSVTGARGYTF. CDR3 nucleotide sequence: TGCGCCAGCAGCGTAACAGGGGCTCGTGGCTACACCTTC.